One and the same sample provided the 14 T cell receptor beta chains below, sequenced in a study of siplizumab effects on memory and regulatory T cells. Profiled with immunoSEQ multiplex PCR; TCRdb holds only in-frame clones, not every one. In the table there are around 110,000 clones, approximately 94% of which are singletons. The sequencing sample was made of non-Treg CD4+ T cells sorted from blood. All receptors derive from a human donor in good health.

The chain carries TRBV27 and TRBJ1-2; TRBD1 matches at 7 bases. The CDR3 runs 14 residues. Germline CDR1 and CDR2: MNHEY and SMNVEV (reference sequence). J gave up 7 bases and V 6 bases, and 11 bases lay outside the gene matches. The CDR3 DNA reads as TGTGCCAGCAGATCTGCACAGGGGTATGGTGGCTACACCTTC. Its translation is CASRSAQGYGGYTF.

V gene TRBV7-2 combines with J gene TRBJ2-3, with 9 bases aligning to TRBD2. Trimming at V came to 5 bases and at J to 2 bases, leaving 11 bases not matched to a gene. From germline, CDR1 is SGHTA and CDR2 FQGNSA. The CDR3 extends over 17 amino acids. CDR3 region: CASSDLPAGGFTDTQYF. CDR3 DNA: TGTGCCAGCAGCGACCTCCCCGCGGGAGGGTTCACAGATACGCAGTATTTT.

The rearrangement joins TRBV18 to TRBJ2-1; the match to TRBD2 covers 7 bases. After removal of 3 bases from V and 7 bases from J, the junction contained 9 bases not matched to a gene. CDR1 is KGHSH, CDR2 LQKENI, per germline. CDR3 length: 15 amino acids. The CDR3 coding sequence is TGTGCCAGCTCACCCCAGAGTGGGGGGGGGAATGAGCAGTTCTTC. Translation gives CASSPQSGGGNEQFF.

This CDR3 is CASPPPGVNTEAFF. For the CDR3, the DNA is TGTGCCAGCCCCCCTCCAGGGGTGAACACTGAAGCTTTCTTT. The chain uses TRBV27 and TRBJ1-1; perhaps TRBD1 as D (6 bases). Trimming removed 8 bases from V and 0 bases from J, with 13 bases in between. This CDR3 comprises 14 residues. Per the germline V gene, CDR1 is MNHEY and CDR2 is SMNVEV (reference sequence).

The V and J genes are TRBV25-1 and TRBJ2-3; TRBD2 is a possible D gene (7 bases). The CDR3 runs 13 residues. Trimming left V 2 bases short and J 6 bases short, with 9 bases between. Germline lookup yields CDR1 MGHDK and CDR2 SYGVNS. For the CDR3, the DNA is TGTGCCAGCAGTGAAGCGGGGGCGGATACGCAGTATTTT. Protein sequence: CASSEAGADTQYF.

J is TRBJ2-7 and V is TRBV27; 8 bases map to TRBD1. CDR3 length equals 15 residues. Germline-derived CDR1 and CDR2 are MNHEY and SMNVEV (reference sequence). Trimming at V came to 4 bases and at J to 2 bases, leaving 7 bases not matched to a gene. The CDR3 protein is CASSSPGTGAYEQYF. CDR3 nucleotide sequence: TGTGCCAGCAGTTCGCCAGGGACAGGAGCCTACGAGCAGTACTTC.

V is TRBV25-1 and J is TRBJ1-3; D unresolved. V lost 5 bases and J lost 0, with 8 bases in between. CDR1 is MGHDK and CDR2 is SYGVNS in the germline V gene. The CDR3 extends over 14 amino acids. Written as DNA, the CDR3 is TGTGCCAGCAGTCTGCGCGACTCTGGAAACACCATATATTTT. Its protein is CASSLRDSGNTIYF.

The rearrangement joins TRBV4-1 to TRBJ1-2, with D maybe TRBD1 (6 bases). V was clipped by 3 bases and J by 2 bases, with 13 bases between them. This CDR3 has 15 residues. Germline assignment: CDR1 MGHRA and CDR2 YSYEKL. The CDR3 reads CASSHEGTGNYGYTF. The CDR3 nucleotides are TGCGCCAGCAGCCATGAAGGCACAGGGAACTATGGCTACACCTTC.

This clone was observed once. The CDR3 nucleotides read TGTGCCTGGACCGCCGGGACTAGCGGGAGTTCAGATACGCAGTATTTT. Amino acid sequence: CAWTAGTSGSSDTQYF. This rearrangement joins TRBV30 to TRBJ2-3, with 14 bases matching TRBD2. The CDR3 has 16 amino acids. Germline-derived CDR1 and CDR2 are GTSNPN and SVGIG (reference sequence). V was pared by 4 bases and J by 4 bases, with 7 bases of the junction left unmatched.

This rearrangement joins TRBV9 to TRBJ2-5, with D tentatively TRBD2 (5 bases). V was shortened by 0 bases and J by 5 bases, with 14 bases between the two germline ends. This CDR3 is built from 15 residues. Germline V lookup: CDR1 SGDLS, CDR2 YYNGEE. The CDR3 sequence is CASSVASGFWETQYF. The CDR3 DNA follows: TGTGCCAGCAGCGTAGCTTCGGGGTTTTGGGAGACCCAGTACTTC. Variable domain in full (rest from reference TRBV9 and TRBJ2-5): DSGVTQTPKHLITATGQRVTLRCSPRSGDLSVYWYQQSLDQGLQFLIQYYNGEERAKGNILERFSAQQFPDLHSELNLSSLELGDSALYFCASSVASGFWETQYFGPGTRLLVL.

This rearrangement joins TRBV5-8 to TRBJ2-1; D might be TRBD1 (6 bases). There are 14 residues in the CDR3. Germline lookup yields CDR1 SGHTS and CDR2 YDEGEE. Trimming stripped 1 base from V and 8 bases from J, with 13 bases between. The CDR3 DNA is TGTGCCAGCAGCTTGTATGGGGACAACTATGAGCAGTTCTTC. It codes for CASSLYGDNYEQFF.

This chain connects TRBV10-3 to TRBJ1-2, with D hard to call. The CDR3 has 14 amino acids. In germline, CDR1 is ENHRY, CDR2 SYGVKD. V was pared by 3 bases and J by 3 bases, with 11 bases between. The CDR3, as DNA: TGTGCCATCAGTGAAGCGGGGAGGGACTATGGCTACACCTTC. Translated, it gives CAISEAGRDYGYTF.

J is TRBJ2-6 and V is TRBV12-5; D is unresolved. V dropped 9 bases and J dropped 1 base, with 7 bases sitting between them. Germline CDR1 LGHNT, CDR2 FRNRAP. The length of the CDR3 is 13 residues. Here the CDR3 reads CASSESGANVLTF. Written as DNA, the CDR3 is TGTGCTAGCAGCGAGTCTGGGGCCAACGTCCTGACTTTC. Looking up the rest from reference TRBV12-5 and TRBJ2-6 gives the full variable domain: DARVTQTPRHKVTEMGQEVTMRCQPILGHNTVFWYRQTMMQGLELLAYFRNRAPLDDSGMPKDRFSAEMPDATLATLKIQPSEPRDSAVYFCASSESGANVLTFGAGSRLTVL.

The V and J genes are TRBV7-9 and TRBJ1-1; D unclear. This CDR3 region has 15 residues. The V and J ends lost 7 bases and 3 bases respectively, with 18 bases between them. Per the germline V gene, CDR1 is SEHNR and CDR2 is FQNEAQ (reference sequence). As DNA, the CDR3 is TGTGCCAGCACCCAGGAGGCAGGTCGGTACACTGAAGCTTTCTTT. Translating gives CASTQEAGRYTEAFF.